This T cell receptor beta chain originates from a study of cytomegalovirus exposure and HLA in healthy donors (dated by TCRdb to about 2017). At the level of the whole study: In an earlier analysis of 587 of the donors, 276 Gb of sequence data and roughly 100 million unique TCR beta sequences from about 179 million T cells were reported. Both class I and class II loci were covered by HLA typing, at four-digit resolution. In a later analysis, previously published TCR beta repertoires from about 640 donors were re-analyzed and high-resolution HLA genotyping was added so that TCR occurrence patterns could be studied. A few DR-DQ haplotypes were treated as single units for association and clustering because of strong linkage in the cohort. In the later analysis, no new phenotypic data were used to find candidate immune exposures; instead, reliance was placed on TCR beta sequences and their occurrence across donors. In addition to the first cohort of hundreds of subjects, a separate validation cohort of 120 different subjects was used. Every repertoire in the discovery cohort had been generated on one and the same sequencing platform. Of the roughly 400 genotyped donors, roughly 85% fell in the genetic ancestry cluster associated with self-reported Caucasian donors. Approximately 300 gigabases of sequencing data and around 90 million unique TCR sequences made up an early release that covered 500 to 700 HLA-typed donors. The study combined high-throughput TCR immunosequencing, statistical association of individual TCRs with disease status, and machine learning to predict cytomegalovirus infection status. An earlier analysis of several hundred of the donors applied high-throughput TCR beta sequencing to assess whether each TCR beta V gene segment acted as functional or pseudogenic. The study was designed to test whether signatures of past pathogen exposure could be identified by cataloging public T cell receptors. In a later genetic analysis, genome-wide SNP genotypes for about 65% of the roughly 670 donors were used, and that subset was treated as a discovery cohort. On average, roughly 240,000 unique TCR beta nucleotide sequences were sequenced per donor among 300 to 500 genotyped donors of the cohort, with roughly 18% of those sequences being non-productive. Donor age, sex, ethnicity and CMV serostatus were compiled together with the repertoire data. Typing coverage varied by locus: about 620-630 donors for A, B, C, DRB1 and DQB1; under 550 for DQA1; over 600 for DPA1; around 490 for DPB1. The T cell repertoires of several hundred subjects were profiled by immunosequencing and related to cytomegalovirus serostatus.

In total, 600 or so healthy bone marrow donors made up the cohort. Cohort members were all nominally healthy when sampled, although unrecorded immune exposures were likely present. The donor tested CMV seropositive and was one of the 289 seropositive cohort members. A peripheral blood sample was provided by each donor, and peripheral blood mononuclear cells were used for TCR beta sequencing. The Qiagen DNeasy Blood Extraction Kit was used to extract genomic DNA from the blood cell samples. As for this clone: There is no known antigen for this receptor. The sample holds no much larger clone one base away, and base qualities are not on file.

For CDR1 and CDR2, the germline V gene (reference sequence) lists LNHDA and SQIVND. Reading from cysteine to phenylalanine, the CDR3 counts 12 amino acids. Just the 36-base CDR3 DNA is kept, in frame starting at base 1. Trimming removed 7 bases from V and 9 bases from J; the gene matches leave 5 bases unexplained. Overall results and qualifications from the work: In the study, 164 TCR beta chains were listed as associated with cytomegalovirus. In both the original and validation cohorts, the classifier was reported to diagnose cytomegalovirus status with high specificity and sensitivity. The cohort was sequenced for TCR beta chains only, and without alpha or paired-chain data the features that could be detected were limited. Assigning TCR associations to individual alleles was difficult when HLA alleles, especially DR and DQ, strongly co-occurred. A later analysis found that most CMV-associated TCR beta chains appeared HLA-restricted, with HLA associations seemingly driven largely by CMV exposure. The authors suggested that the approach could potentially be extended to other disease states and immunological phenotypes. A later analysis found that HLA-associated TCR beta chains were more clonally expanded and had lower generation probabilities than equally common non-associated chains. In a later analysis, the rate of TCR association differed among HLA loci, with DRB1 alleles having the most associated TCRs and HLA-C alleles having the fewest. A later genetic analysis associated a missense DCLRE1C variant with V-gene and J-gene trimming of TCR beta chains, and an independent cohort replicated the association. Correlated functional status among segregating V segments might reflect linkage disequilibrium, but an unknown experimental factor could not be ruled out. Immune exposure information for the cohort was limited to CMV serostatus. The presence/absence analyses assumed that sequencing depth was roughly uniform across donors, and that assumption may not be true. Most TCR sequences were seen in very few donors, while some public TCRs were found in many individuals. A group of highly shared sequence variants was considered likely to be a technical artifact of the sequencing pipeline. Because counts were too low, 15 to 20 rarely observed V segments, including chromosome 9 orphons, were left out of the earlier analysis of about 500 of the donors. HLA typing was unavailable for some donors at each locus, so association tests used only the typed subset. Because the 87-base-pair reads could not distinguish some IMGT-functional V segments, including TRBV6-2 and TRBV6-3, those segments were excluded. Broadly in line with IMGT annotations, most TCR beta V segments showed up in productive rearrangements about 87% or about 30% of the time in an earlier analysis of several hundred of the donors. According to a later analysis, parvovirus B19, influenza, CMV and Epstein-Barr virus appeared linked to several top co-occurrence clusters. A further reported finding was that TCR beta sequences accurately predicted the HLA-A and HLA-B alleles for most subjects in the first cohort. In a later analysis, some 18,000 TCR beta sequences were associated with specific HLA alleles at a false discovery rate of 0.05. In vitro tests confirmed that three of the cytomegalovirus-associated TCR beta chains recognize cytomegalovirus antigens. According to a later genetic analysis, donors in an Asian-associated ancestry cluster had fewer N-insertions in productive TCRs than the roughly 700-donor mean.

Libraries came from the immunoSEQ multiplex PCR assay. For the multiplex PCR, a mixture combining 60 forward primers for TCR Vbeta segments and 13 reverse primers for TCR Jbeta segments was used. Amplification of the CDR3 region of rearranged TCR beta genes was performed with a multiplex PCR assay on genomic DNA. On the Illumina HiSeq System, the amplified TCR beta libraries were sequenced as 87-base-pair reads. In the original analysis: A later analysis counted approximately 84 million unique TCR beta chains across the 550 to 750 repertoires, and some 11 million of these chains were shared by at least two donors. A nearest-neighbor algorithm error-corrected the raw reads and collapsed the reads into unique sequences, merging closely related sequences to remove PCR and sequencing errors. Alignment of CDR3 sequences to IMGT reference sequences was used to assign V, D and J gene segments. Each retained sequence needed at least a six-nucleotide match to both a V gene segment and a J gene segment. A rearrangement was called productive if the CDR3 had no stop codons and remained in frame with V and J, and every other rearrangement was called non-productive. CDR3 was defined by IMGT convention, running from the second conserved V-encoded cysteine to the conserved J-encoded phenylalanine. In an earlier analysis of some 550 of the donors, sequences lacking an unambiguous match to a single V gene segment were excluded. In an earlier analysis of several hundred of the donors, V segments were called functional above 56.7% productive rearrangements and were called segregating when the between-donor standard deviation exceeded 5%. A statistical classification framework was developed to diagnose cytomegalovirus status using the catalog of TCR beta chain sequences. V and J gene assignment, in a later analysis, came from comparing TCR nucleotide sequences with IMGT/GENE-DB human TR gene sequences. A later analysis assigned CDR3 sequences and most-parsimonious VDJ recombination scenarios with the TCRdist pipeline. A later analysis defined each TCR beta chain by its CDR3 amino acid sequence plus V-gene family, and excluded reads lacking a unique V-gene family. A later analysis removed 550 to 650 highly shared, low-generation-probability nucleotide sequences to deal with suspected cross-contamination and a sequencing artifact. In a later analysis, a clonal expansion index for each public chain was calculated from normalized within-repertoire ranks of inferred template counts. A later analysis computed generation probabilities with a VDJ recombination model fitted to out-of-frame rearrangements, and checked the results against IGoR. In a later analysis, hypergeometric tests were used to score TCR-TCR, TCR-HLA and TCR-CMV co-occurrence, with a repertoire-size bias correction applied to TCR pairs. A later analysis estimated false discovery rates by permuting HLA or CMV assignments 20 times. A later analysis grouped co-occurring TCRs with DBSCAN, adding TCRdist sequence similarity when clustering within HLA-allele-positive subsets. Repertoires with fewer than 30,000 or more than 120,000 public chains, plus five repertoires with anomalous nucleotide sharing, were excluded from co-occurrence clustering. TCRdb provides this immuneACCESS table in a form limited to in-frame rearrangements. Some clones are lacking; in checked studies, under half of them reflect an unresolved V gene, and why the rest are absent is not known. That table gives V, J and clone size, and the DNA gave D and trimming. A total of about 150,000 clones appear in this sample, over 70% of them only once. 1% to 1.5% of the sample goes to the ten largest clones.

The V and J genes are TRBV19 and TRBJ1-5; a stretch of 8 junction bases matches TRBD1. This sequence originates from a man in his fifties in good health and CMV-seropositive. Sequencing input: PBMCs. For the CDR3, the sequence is CASIDRGMPQHF. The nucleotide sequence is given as TGTGCCAGTATTGACAGGGGAATGCCCCAGCATTTT.